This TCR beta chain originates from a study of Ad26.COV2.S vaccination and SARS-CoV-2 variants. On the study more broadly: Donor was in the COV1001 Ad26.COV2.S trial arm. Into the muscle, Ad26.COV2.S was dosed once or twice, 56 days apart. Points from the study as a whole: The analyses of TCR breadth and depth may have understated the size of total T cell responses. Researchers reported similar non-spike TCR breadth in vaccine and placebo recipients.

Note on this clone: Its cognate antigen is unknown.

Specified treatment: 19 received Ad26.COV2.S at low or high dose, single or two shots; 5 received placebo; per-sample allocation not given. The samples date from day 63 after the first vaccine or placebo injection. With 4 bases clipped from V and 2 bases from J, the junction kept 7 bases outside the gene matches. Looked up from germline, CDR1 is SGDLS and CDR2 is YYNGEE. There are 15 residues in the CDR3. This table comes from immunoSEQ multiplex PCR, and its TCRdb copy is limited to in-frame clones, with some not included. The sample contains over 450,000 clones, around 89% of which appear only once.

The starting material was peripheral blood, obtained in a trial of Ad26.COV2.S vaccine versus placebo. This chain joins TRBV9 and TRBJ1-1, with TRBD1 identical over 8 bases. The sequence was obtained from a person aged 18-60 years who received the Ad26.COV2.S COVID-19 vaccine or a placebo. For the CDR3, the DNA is TGTGCCAGCAGCCCAAAGGACAGGGCTAACACTGAAGCTTTCTTT. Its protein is CASSPKDRANTEAFF.